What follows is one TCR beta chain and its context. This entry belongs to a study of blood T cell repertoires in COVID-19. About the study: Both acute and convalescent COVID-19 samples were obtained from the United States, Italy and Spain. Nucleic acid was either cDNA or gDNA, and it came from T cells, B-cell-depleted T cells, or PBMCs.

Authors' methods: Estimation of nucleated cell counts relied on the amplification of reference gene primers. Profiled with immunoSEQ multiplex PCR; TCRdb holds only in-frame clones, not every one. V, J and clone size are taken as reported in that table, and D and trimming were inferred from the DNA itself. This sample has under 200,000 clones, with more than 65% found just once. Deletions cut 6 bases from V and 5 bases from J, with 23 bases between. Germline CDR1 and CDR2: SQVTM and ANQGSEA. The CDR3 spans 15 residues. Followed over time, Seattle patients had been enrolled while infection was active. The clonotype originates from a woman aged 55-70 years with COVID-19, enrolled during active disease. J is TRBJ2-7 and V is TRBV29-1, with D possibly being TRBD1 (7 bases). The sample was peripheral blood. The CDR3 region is CSVHPFGGGVNEQYF. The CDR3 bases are TGCAGCGTGCACCCATTCGGAGGGGGCGTCAACGAGCAGTACTTC.